This TCR beta chain comes out of a study of shared clonotypes between healthy human individuals (dated by TCRdb to 2018 to 2021). A note on the overall study: The cohort included a few men and a couple of women between 18 and 49 years of age. Per donor, leukapheresis produced somewhere between about 0.9 and 9 billion PBMCs. Libraries were prepared and TCR repertoires were sequenced by different laboratories using diverse techniques, in order to increase sequencing depth and limit assay-specific biases. Blood TCR repertoires of five healthy adults were deeply sequenced to estimate repertoire size and the extent of clonotype sharing between individuals. For each donor, CD4 naive and CD4 memory were each run on three plates, CD8 naive on two plates, and CD8 memory on one plate.

With respect to this clone: It has no known antigen specificity. Qualities for individual bases were not recorded, and no much larger clone is one base off.

TCR CDR3 regions were amplified from genomic DNA by multiplex PCR using the deep immunoSEQ assay. Extracted genomic DNA from each cell subset was spread evenly across all wells of several immunoSEQ 96-well plates, with each plate serving as a replicate. For sorted subsets, each replicate PCR was loaded with 200 ng genomic DNA, equivalent to roughly 30,000 T cell genomes. Purified libraries were measured with a Qubit 3.0 fluorometer, size-checked on a Bioanalyzer 2100, and measured again with the KAPA Library Quantification kit. Each immunoSEQ 96-well plate was sequenced on its own single-read 150-cycle Illumina NextSeq 550 flow cell. Under the source paper's analysis protocol: Because only junctional sequences without quality scores were contained in the immunoSEQ output, filtering matching that applied to full-length reads could not be performed. Sequences were annotated with PyIR, a Python wrapper for IgBLAST v1.9, using IMGT germline references to assign V/J genes and CDR3. Reads were filtered out if the reads had weak V/J assignments (E-value above 1e-6), no CDR3, stop codons, out-of-frame junctions, or ambiguous translated residues. V3J clonotypes were defined by identical inferred V gene, J gene, and CDR3 amino acid sequence. The percentage overlap between two repertoires was calculated by dividing the number of shared unique clonotypes by the size of the smaller repertoire. Three approaches were used to assess repertoire richness: RTK rarefaction, the Chao1 estimator, and Recon v2.1 estimates of unobserved clonotypes. OLGA was used to compute generation probabilities for all TCRbeta clonotypes that the gDNA method yielded from a few donors. What TCRdb holds here is the immuneACCESS table cut down to in-frame rearrangements. Part of the clones is not present; checked against another copy, under half of the missing clones reflect an unresolved V gene, and the others are unexplained. D and trimming were read from the DNA, whereas the V and J calls and clone size are those reported in that table. The sample table records about 2 million clones; just under 95% of these occur just once. The ten top clones hold around 1.1% of the sample.

CD8 naive samples consisted of CD45RO-negative cells that were positively selected for CCR7, yielding a CD45RA+CCR7+ population without TemRA cells. The donors were healthy, HIV-negative adults with no recently reported acute infections or vaccinations. Every donor was a Caucasian adult residing in Nashville, Tennessee, USA. Blood was obtained by leukapheresis, after which PBMCs were separated by Ficoll-Histopaque density gradient centrifugation and cryopreserved in liquid nitrogen vapor phase. Purity and quantity of every magnetically sorted T cell population were checked by analytical flow cytometry. From each sorted fraction, genomic DNA was isolated and quantified by UV absorbance on a Nanodrop 2000c. What the research found in general, with its limitations: Sampling was restricted to blood, and TCR repertoires in tissues likely differ from the TCR repertoires found in blood. Clonotypes shared by all four sorted-subset donors showed higher generation probabilities than non-shared clonotypes. Larger estimated clonotype richness was generally found for naive subsets than for memory subsets. Based on pairwise subsampling, the degree of clonotype sharing among donors was expected to be affected by sequencing depth. Even with the large sequencing depth, rarefaction of the sorted-subset datasets indicated that sequencing was incomplete. Roughly 5.2% of naive CD4, roughly 3.6% of naive CD8, roughly 2.4% of memory CD4, and about 0.4% of memory CD8 clonotypes were shared across several donors. The genetic and exposure-history diversity represented was limited by the small number of donors.

The germline V gene encodes CDR1 MNHNS and CDR2 SASEGT. V was cut back by 0 bases and J by 10 bases, leaving a gap of 4 bases between them. The CDR3 goes from the cysteine to the phenylalanine over 12 residues. The sequence is cut down to CDR3 DNA, 36 bases in frame from base 1. The sequence joins TRBV6-1 to TRBJ1-6; the D gene cannot be named for sure. This sequence was found in a young man in good health. Sequencing was performed on naive CD8+ T cells sorted from blood. Reading the label with the study, this specimen's cell subset or site is: CD45RA+CCR7+. The sequenced DNA is TGTGCCAGCAGTGAAGCGCGATCACCCCTCCACTTT. It is translated as CASSEARSPLHF.